The source of this T cell receptor (beta chain) is a study of blood T cell repertoires in COVID-19. Turning to the study itself: Acute-phase and convalescent COVID-19 samples originated in the United States, Italy and Spain.

The CDR3 has 12 amino acids. V was clipped by 10 bases and J by 5 bases; unmatched bases: 7. Germline loops: CDR1 SNHLY, CDR2 FYNNEI. Sequenced by immunoSEQ multiplex PCR; TCRdb stores in-frame clones only, minus some. The sample shows some 670,000 clones, 90% of them seen only once. The TCR was taken from a woman between 18 and 30 years old with acute or convalescent COVID-19. The V gene is TRBV2, the J gene TRBJ1-1; 7 nucleotides align to TRBD1. The sequenced material came from peripheral blood. CDR3 in amino acids: CATSGQQTEAFF. As DNA, the CDR3 is TGTGCCACCTCGGGACAGCAGACTGAAGCTTTCTTT.